The rows below give T cell receptor beta chains drawn from one sample of a study of beta chain features in type 1 diabetes. TCRdb's copy holds only in-frame clones and misses some; the assay was immunoSEQ multiplex PCR. Counted here are around 260,000 clones, about a fifth occurring once; the ten biggest clones make up around 0.029%. Sample: naive CD4+ T cells from blood. The source is a woman aged 35 to 49 with type 1 diabetes. CDR3s include the opening cysteine and the closing phenylalanine or tryptophan. Each record gives: J gene, V gene, D gene, CDR3 protein. The D gene is left open where the match is weak.

j_gene: TRBJ2-1; v_gene: TRBV4-1; d_gene: TRBD2; CDR3aa: CASSQDSGGAGRGEQFF
j_gene: TRBJ2-1; v_gene: TRBV28; d_gene: .; CDR3aa: CASSLVDRGHEQFF
j_gene: TRBJ2-2; v_gene: TRBV29-1; d_gene: .; CDR3aa: CSVESGPTGELFF
j_gene: TRBJ1-2; v_gene: TRBV18; d_gene: TRBD1; CDR3aa: CASSPRQGLDYGYTF
j_gene: TRBJ1-1; v_gene: TRBV29-1; d_gene: .; CDR3aa: CSVVGGRNTEAFF
j_gene: TRBJ1-4; v_gene: TRBV6-6; d_gene: TRBD1; CDR3aa: CASWTGYEKLFF
j_gene: TRBJ2-1; v_gene: TRBV4-2; d_gene: .; CDR3aa: CASSQVLLQGFYNEQFF
j_gene: TRBJ2-3; v_gene: TRBV30; d_gene: TRBD2; CDR3aa: CAWRSGRASTDTQYF
j_gene: TRBJ1-1; v_gene: TRBV18; d_gene: TRBD1; CDR3aa: CASSPDRVATEAFF
j_gene: TRBJ1-2; v_gene: TRBV5-4; d_gene: .; CDR3aa: CASSLAGQTPYGYTF
j_gene: TRBJ2-5; v_gene: TRBV28; d_gene: .; CDR3aa: CASSLGASQETQYF
j_gene: TRBJ2-7; v_gene: TRBV10-3; d_gene: .; CDR3aa: CAISESGSYEQYF
j_gene: TRBJ2-3; v_gene: TRBV7-3; d_gene: TRBD1; CDR3aa: CASSSDRAVDTQYF
j_gene: TRBJ1-4; v_gene: TRBV4-2; d_gene: TRBD1; CDR3aa: CASSQVGGTNEKLFF
j_gene: TRBJ1-2; v_gene: TRBV7-9; d_gene: .; CDR3aa: CASSLAAQVWDYGYTF
j_gene: TRBJ1-2; v_gene: TRBV7-9; d_gene: .; CDR3aa: CASSLEEAGGYTF
j_gene: TRBJ1-1; v_gene: TRBV7-2; d_gene: TRBD1; CDR3aa: CASSSKGQGWTEAFF
j_gene: TRBJ2-1; v_gene: TRBV11-2; d_gene: .; CDR3aa: CASSLDQGGYNEQFF
j_gene: TRBJ2-1; v_gene: TRBV9; d_gene: TRBD2; CDR3aa: CASSVVAGANLREQFF
j_gene: TRBJ2-2; v_gene: TRBV5-1; d_gene: TRBD2; CDR3aa: CASSRLAGANTGELFF
j_gene: TRBJ2-3; v_gene: TRBV4-3; d_gene: TRBD2; CDR3aa: CASSPHSGSTDTQYF
j_gene: TRBJ2-7; v_gene: TRBV10-3; d_gene: .; CDR3aa: CAGGQFYEQYF
j_gene: TRBJ2-1; v_gene: TRBV15; d_gene: .; CDR3aa: CATSRDEGAWNEQFF
j_gene: TRBJ2-3; v_gene: TRBV19; d_gene: TRBD2; CDR3aa: CASSTSGADTQYF
j_gene: TRBJ2-7; v_gene: TRBV11-2; d_gene: .; CDR3aa: CASSPGLGSGYEQYF
j_gene: TRBJ2-3; v_gene: TRBV10-3; d_gene: .; CDR3aa: CASRGGSTDTQYF
j_gene: TRBJ1-1; v_gene: TRBV19; d_gene: .; CDR3aa: CASSARVNTEAFF
j_gene: TRBJ2-1; v_gene: TRBV9; d_gene: TRBD2; CDR3aa: CASSVAVREGDNEQFF
j_gene: TRBJ2-5; v_gene: TRBV7-2; d_gene: .; CDR3aa: CASSDTTGTGETQYF
j_gene: TRBJ2-2; v_gene: TRBV6-5; d_gene: .; CDR3aa: CASTLGSPNTGELFF
j_gene: TRBJ2-5; v_gene: TRBV6-6; d_gene: .; CDR3aa: CASNTGLETQYF
j_gene: TRBJ2-1; v_gene: TRBV9; d_gene: TRBD1; CDR3aa: CACEKGAGLGEQFF
j_gene: TRBJ1-5; v_gene: TRBV5-6; d_gene: .; CDR3aa: CASSASPGGLQPQHF
j_gene: TRBJ1-1; v_gene: TRBV5-1; d_gene: .; CDR3aa: CASSPGGRGSEAFF
j_gene: TRBJ1-1; v_gene: TRBV6-4; d_gene: TRBD1; CDR3aa: CASSDGQGGTEAFF